This record covers a single TCR beta chain. The data originate from a study of blood T cell repertoires in COVID-19. In the study overall: Samples of COVID-19 (acute and convalescent) were obtained from the United States, Italy and Spain. The analysed material was cDNA or gDNA that came from T cells, B-cell-depleted T cells, or PBMCs.

Sequencing used immunoSEQ multiplex PCR; TCRdb keeps in-frame clones, though not all of them. Among 80,000 or so clones, 65% to 85% were seen once, and the ten largest hold 18%. Per germline, CDR1 SGHTA and CDR2 FQGNSA. V shed 1 base, J shed 5 bases, and the junction held 3 bases outside the gene matches. The CDR3 sequence is 14 residues long. What was sequenced was peripheral blood. The rearrangement links TRBV7-2 to TRBJ2-5; 8 bases are shared with TRBD1. This clonotype originated in a woman aged 55-70 years with acute or convalescent COVID-19. This chain's CDR3 is CASSLGTGWETQYF. DNA of the CDR3: TGTGCCAGCAGCTTAGGGACAGGGTGGGAGACCCAGTACTTC.